In its sample, the clone carrying this TCR beta chain was seen many times. Its antigen is not identified. This sample was taken from a study of post-analysis software for immune sequencing data. Overall study results and limits: Compared with controls, patients had more of about five TRBV segments, including TRBV5-6, TRBV5-1 and TRBV20-1.

The authors incorporated unique molecular identifiers into the TCR beta cDNA libraries. TCRdb called the PCR reads again in MiXCR, with one record for every CDR3 protein. Of roughly 650,000 distinct CDR3 sequences in the sample, 59% are singletons; the top ten hold around 11%. Looked up from germline, CDR1 is SGHRS and CDR2 is YFSETQ. The V and J ends lost 4 bases and 4 bases, in that order; junction bases with no gene match: 7. The CDR3 spans 14 residues. The clonotype comes from a girl between 2 and 10 years old with multiple sclerosis. This sequence joins TRBV5-1 and TRBJ2-5; 7 bases align to TRBD2. Input material: blood. This chain's CDR3 is CASSVSGTRETQYF. CDR3 DNA: TGCGCCAGCAGCGTAAGCGGGACGCGAGAGACCCAGTACTTC.